This T cell receptor (beta chain) was retrieved from a study of blood T cells in healthy people across ages. Combining a sample-barcoded 5' primer with a J-beta primer mix, a second PCR ran for about 6 to 12 cycles. TCRdb ran MiXCR on the 5' RACE reads and lists one entry per CDR3 protein. The sample shows 450,000 to 600,000 distinct CDR3 sequences, about 26% of them seen only once. Trimming removed 3 bases from V and 6 bases from J, with 14 bases in between. There are 15 residues in the CDR3. CDR1 is SGHDN and CDR2 is FVKESK in the germline V gene. This clonotype appeared a few times. The data also belong to a second study, concerning T cells of mothers and their children.

This chain joins TRBV14 and TRBJ2-2; weak D call: TRBD2 (6 bases). The specimen sequenced was blood. This clonotype originated in a boy aged 2 to 9 in good health. DNA for the CDR3: TGTGCCAGCAGCCAGACTGGAGGGGTATCCGGGGAGCTGTTTTTT. It codes for CASSQTGGVSGELFF.